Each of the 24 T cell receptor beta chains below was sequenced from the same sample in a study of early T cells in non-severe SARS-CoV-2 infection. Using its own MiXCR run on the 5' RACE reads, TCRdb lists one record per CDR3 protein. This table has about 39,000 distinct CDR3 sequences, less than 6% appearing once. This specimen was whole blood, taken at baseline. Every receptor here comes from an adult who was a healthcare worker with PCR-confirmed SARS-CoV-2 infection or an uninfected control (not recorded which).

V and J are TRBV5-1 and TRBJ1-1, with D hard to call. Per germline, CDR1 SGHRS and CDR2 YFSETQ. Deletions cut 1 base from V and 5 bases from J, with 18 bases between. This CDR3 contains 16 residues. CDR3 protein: CASSLNPIGAWTEAFF. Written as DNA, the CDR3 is TGCGCCAGCAGCTTGAACCCTATAGGCGCGTGGACTGAAGCTTTCTTT.

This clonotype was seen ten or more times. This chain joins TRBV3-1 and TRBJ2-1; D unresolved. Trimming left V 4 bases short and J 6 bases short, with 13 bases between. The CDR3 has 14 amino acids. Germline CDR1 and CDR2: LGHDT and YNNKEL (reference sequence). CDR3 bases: TGTGCCAGCAGCCGGAGTTCGGGCGGCAATGAGCAGTTCTTC. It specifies CASSRSSGGNEQFF.

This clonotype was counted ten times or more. Here the CDR3 DNA reads TGTGCCTGGAGTCCGGCTAACTCCTACGAGCAGTACTTC. The encoded protein is CAWSPANSYEQYF. The chain links TRBV30 to TRBJ2-7, with D unresolved. The germline V gene has CDR1 GTSNPN and CDR2 SVGIG (reference sequence). The CDR3 contains 13 residues. Trimming left V 2 bases short and J 0 bases short, with 8 bases between.

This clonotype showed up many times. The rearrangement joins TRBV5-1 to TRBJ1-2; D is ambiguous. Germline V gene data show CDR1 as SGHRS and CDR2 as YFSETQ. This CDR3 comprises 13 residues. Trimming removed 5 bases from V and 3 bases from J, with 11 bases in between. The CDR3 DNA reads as TGCGCCAGCAGTTTGAGAAGTGACTATGGCTACACCTTC. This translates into CASSLRSDYGYTF.

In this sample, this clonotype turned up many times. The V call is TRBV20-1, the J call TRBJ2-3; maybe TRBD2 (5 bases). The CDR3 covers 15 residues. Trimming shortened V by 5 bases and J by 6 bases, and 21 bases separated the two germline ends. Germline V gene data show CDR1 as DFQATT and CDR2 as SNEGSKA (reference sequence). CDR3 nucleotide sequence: TGCAGTGCTTCCGCCGCGGGCCGAGGGCTGGATACGCAGTATTTT. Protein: CSASAAGRGLDTQYF.

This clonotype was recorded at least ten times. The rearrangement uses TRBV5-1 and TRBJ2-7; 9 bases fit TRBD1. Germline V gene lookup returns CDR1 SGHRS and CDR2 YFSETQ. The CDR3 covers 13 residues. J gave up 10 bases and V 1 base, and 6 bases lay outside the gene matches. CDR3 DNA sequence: TGCGCCAGCAGCTTGAAGACAGGGGGAGCCCAGTACTTC. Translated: CASSLKTGGAQYF.

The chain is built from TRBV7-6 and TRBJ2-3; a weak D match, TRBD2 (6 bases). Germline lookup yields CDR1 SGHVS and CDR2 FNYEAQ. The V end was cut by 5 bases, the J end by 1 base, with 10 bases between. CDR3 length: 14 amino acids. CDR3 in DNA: TGTGCCAGCAGCCCGACGGGGGGCACAGATACGCAGTATTTT. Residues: CASSPTGGTDTQYF.

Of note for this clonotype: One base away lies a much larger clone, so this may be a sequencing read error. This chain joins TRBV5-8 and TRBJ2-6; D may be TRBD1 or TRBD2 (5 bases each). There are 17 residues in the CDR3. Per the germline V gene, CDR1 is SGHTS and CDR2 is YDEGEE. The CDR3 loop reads CASRNRFTGSGAIVLTF. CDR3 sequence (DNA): TGTGCCAGCAGAAACCGCTTCACGGGGTCTGGGGCCATCGTCCTGACTTTC.

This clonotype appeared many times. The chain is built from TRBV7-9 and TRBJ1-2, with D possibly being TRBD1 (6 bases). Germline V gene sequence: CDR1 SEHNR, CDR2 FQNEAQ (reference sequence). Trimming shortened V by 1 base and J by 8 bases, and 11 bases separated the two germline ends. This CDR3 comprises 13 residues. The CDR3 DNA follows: TGTGCCAGCAGCTTAGACGGGGGGCGAGGCTACACCTTC. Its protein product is CASSLDGGRGYTF.

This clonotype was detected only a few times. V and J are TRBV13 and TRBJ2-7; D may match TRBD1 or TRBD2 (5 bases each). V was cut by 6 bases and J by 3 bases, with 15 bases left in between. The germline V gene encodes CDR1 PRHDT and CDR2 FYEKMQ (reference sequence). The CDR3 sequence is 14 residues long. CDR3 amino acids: CASRVRAGSYEQYF. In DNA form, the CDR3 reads TGTGCCAGCAGGGTACGGGCAGGGAGCTACGAGCAGTACTTC.

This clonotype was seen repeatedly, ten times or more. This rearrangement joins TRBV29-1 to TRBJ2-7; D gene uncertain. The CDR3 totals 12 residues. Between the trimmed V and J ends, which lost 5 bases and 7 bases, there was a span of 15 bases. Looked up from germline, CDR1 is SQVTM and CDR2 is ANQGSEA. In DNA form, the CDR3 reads TGCAGCGTTCCGGGCTTCGCGAGGGAGCAGTACTTC. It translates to CSVPGFAREQYF.

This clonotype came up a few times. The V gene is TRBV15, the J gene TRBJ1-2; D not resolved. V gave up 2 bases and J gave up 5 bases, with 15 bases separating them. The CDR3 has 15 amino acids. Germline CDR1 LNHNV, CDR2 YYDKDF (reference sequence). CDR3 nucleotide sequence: TGTGCCACCAGCAGAAACCCTCCAGGATTTTATGGCTACACCTTC. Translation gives CATSRNPPGFYGYTF.

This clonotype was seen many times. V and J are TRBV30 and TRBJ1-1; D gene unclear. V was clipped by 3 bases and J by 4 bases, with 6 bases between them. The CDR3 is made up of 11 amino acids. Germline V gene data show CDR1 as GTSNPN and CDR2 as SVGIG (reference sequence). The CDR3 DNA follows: TGTGCCTGGAGCTGGGGCACTGAAGCTTTCTTT. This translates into CAWSWGTEAFF. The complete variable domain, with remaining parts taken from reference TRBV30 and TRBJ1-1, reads SQTIHQWPATLVQPVGSPLSLECTVEGTSNPNLYWYRQAAGRGLQLLFYSVGIGQISSEVPQNLSASRPQDRQFILSSKKLLLSDSGFYLCAWSWGTEAFFGQGTRLTVV.

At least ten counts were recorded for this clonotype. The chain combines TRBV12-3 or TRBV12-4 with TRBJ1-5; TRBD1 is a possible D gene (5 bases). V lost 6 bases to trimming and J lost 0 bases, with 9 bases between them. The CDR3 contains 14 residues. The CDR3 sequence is CASRAGGSNQPQHF. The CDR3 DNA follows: TGTGCCAGCAGGGCCGGGGGTAGCAATCAGCCCCAGCATTTT.

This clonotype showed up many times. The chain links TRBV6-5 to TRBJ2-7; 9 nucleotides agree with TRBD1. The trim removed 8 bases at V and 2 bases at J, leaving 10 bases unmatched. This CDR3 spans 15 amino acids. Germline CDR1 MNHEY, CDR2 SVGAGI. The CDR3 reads CASGGQGPPAYEQYF. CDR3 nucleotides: TGTGCCAGCGGTGGACAGGGGCCCCCCGCCTACGAGCAGTACTTC.

CDR3 DNA: TGTGCCAGCAGCCCGGCCGGCCCCGGGGCAGATACGCAGTATTTT. It translates to CASSPAGPGADTQYF. This rearrangement joins TRBV7-9 to TRBJ2-3; D possibly corresponds to TRBD2 (5 bases). CDR3 size: 15 residues. Germline V gives CDR1 SEHNR, CDR2 FQNEAQ (reference sequence). Trimming removed 5 bases at V and 4 bases at J, with 16 bases between. The variable domain in full, completed from reference TRBV7-9 and TRBJ2-3, reads DTGVSQNPRHKITKRGQNVTFRCDPISEHNRLYWYRQTLGQGPEFLTYFQNEAQLEKSRLLSDRFSAERPKGSFSTLEIQRTEQGDSAMYLCASSPAGPGADTQYFGPGTRLTVL.

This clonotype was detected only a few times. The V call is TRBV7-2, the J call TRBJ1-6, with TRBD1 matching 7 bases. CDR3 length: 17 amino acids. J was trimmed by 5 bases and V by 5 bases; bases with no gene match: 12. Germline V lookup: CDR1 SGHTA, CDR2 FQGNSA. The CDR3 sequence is CASSPDLFGTDNSPLHF. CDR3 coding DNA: TGTGCCAGCAGCCCCGATCTCTTCGGGACAGATAATTCACCCCTCCACTTT. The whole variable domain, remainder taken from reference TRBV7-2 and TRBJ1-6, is GAGVSQSPSNKVTEKGKDVELRCDPISGHTALYWYRQSLGQGLEFLIYFQGNSAPDKSGLPSDRFSAERTGGSVSTLTIQRTQQEDSAVYLCASSPDLFGTDNSPLHFGNGTRLTVT.

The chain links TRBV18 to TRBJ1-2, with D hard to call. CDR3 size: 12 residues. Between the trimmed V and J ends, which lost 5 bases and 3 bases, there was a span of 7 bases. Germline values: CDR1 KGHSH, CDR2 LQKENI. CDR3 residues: CASSYRDYGYTF. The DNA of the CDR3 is TGTGCCAGCTCATATAGGGACTATGGCTACACCTTC.

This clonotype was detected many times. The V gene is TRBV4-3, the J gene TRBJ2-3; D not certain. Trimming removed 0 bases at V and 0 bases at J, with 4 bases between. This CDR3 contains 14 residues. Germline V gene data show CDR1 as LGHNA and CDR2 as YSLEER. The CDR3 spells CASSQERSTDTQYF. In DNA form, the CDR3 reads TGCGCCAGCAGCCAAGAGAGGAGCACAGATACGCAGTATTTT.

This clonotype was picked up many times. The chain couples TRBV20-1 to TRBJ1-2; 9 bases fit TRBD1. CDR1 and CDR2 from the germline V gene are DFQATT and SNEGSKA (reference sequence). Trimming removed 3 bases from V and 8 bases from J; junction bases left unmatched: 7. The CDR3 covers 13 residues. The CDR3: CSASAGQGLGYTF. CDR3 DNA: TGCAGTGCTAGTGCGGGACAGGGATTAGGCTACACCTTC.

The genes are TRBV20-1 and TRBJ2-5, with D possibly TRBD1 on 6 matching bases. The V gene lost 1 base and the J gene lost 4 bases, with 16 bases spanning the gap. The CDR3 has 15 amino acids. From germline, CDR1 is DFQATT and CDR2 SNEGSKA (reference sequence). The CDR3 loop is CSARATGQRGETQYF. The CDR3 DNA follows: TGCAGTGCTAGAGCCACCGGACAGCGAGGAGAGACCCAGTACTTC.

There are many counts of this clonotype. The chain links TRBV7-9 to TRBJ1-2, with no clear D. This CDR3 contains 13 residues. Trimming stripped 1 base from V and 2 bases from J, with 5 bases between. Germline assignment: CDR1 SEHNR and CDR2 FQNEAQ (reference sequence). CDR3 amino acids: CASSLEGNYGYTF. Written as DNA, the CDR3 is TGTGCCAGCAGCTTAGAAGGGAACTATGGCTACACCTTC.

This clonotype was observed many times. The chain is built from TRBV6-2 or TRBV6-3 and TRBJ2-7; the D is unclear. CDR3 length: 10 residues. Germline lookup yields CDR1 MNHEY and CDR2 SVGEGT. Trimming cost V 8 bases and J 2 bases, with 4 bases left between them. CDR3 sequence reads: CASGAYEQYF. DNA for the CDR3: TGTGCCAGCGGCGCCTACGAGCAGTACTTC.

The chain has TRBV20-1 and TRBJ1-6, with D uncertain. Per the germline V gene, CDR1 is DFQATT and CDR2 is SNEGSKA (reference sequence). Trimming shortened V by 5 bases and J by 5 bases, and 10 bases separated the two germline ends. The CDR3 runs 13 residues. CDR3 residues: CSAPGGDNSPLHF. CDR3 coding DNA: TGCAGTGCTCCGGGCGGGGATAATTCACCCCTCCACTTT.